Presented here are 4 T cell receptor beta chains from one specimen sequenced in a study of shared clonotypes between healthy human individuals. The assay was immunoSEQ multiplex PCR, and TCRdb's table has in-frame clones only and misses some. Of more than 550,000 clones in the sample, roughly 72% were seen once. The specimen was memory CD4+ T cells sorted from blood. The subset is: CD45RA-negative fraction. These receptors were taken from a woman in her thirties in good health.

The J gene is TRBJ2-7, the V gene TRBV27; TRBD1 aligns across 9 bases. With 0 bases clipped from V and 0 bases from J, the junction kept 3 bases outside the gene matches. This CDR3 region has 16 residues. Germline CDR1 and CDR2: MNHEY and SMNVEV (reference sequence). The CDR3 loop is CASSLSPGQGSYEQYF. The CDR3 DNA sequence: TGTGCCAGCAGTTTATCACCGGGACAGGGCTCCTACGAGCAGTACTTC.

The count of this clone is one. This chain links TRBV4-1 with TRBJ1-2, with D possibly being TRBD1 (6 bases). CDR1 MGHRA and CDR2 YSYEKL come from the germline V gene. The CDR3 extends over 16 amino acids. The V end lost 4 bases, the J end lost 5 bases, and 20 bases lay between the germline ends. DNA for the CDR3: TGCGCCAGCAGCCTTACGACAGGCACCGAGGTGTATGGCTACACCTTC. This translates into CASSLTTGTEVYGYTF.

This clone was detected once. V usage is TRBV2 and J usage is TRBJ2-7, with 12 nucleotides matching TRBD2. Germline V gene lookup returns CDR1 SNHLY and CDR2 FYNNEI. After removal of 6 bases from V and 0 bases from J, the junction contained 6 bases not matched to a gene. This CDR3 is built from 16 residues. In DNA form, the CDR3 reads TGTGCCAGCAGGACCCTGACTAGCGGGAGCTCCTACGAGCAGTACTTC. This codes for CASRTLTSGSSYEQYF.

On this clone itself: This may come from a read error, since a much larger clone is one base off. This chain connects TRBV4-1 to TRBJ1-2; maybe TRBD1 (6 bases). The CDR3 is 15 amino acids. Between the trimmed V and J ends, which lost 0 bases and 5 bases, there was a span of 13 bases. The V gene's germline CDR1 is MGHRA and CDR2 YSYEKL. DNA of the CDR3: TGCGCCAGCAGCCAAGATGCAGGGGAACTTTATGGCTACACCTTC. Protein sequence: CASSQDAGELYGYTF.